The entry below gives a single T cell receptor beta chain sequence along with its context. Its antigen is unidentified. The data were obtained in a study of vaccination and CD4 T cells after COVID-19. Turning to the study itself: Overlapping spike peptides of SARS-CoV-2, HCoV-NL63, HCoV-OC43 and HCoV-229E were used, and cells were stimulated with them. For control cultures, the treatment was a CEFX pool, an HIV-1 Nef pool, or no peptide.

Treatment: approximately nine-day PBMC culture with coronavirus spike peptide pools or control peptides (ViraFEST assay). Researchers grew the cells for approximately 9 days and then pulled out CD4+ T cells by negative selection. Whole-study findings and limits: SARS-CoV-2-reactive clonotype medians increased from about 20 to 38, not significantly.

The Oncomine TCR Beta short-read assay sequenced DNA from cultured CD4+ T cells. TCRdb re-analysed the PCR reads in MiXCR, keeping a single row per CDR3 protein. The sample has more than 8,000 distinct CDR3 sequences, 70% to 75% seen once. The CDR3 length is 14 residues. Germline CDR1 and CDR2: MDHEN and SYDVKM. The ends were cut back, 1 base at V and 1 base at J, with 7 bases in the middle. The chain carries TRBV28 and TRBJ1-2; the D gene is possibly TRBD1 (5 bases). The receptor was isolated from a human donor who had recovered from COVID-19. Sequencing input: CD4+ T cells from blood, cultured in vitro. DNA for the CDR3: TGTGCCAGCAGTTTATCGGGGGGTAACTATGGCTACACCTTC. Translating it yields CASSLSGGNYGYTF.